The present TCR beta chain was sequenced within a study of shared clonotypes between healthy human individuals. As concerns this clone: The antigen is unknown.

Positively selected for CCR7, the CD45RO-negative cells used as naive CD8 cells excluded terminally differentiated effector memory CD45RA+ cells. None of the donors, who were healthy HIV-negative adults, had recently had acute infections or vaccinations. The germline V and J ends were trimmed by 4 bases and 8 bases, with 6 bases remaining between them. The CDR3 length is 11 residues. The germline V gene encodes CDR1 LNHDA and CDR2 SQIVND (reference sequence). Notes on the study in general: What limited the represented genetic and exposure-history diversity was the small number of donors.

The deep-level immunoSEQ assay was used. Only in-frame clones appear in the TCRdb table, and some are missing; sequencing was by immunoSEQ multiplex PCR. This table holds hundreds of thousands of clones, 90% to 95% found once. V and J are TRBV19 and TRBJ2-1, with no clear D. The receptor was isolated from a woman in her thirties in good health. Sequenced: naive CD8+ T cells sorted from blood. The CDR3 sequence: CASSTQYEQFF. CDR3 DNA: TGTGCCAGTAGTACGCAATATGAGCAGTTCTTC. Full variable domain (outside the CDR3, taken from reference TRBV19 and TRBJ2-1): DGGITQSPKYLFRKEGQNVTLSCEQNLNHDAMYWYRQDPGQGLRLIYYSQIVNDFQKGDIAEGYSVSREKKESFPLTVTSAQKNPTAFYLCASSTQYEQFFGPGTRLTVL.